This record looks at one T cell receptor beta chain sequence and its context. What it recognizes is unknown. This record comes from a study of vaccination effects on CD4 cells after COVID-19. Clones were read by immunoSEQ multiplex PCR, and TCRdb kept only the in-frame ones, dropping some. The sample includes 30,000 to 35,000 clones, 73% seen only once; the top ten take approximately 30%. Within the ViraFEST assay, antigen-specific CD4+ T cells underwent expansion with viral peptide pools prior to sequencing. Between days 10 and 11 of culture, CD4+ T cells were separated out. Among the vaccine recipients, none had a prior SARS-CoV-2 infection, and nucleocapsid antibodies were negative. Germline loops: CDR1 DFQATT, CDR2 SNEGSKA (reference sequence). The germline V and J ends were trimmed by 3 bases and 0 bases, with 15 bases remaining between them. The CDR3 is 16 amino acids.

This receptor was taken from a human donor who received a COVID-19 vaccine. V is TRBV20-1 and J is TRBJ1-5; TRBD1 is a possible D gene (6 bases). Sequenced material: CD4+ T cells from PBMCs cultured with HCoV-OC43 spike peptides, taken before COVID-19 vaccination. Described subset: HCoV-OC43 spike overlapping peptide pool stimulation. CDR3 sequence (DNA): TGCAGTGCTAGTTACGGACAGAGATATAGCAATCAGCCCCAGCATTTT. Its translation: CSASYGQRYSNQPQHF.